The next 24 T cell receptor beta chains were all read from a single sample in a study of blood T cell repertoires in COVID-19. Using immunoSEQ multiplex PCR, the repertoire was profiled, and TCRdb retains in-frame clones only, with some absent. The table lists 95,000 to 150,000 clones, about four fifths of them singletons, with around 16% in the top ten. Sequencing input: peripheral blood. All receptors come from a man in his sixties with active or convalescent COVID-19.

There are a few counts of this clone. The chain employs TRBV29-1 and TRBJ2-7, with D tentatively TRBD2 (6 bases). This CDR3 spans 14 amino acids. The ends were cut back, 4 bases at V and 2 bases at J, with 15 bases in the middle. The germline V gene has CDR1 SQVTM and CDR2 ANQGSEA. The CDR3 DNA reads as TGCAGCGTTGGGACGGCGGGGAATCCCTACGAGCAGTACTTC. This sequence encodes CSVGTAGNPYEQYF.

This clone has more than one count but fewer than ten. DNA of the CDR3: TGTGCCAGCAGCTTAGGGGGGGCGAGGGGGCGATCCCCTGAAGCTTTCTTT. Amino acids: CASSLGGARGRSPEAFF. The genes are TRBV7-2 and TRBJ1-1; 7 nucleotides agree with TRBD1. J was trimmed by 6 bases and V by 1 base; bases with no gene match: 14. This CDR3 region has 17 residues. The germline gives CDR1 SGHTA, CDR2 FQGNSA.

The chain is built from TRBV12-3 or TRBV12-4 and TRBJ1-5; D not certain. V gave up 6 bases and J gave up 0 bases, with 6 bases separating them. The CDR3 loop spans 13 amino acids. The CDR3 loop reads CASSLYSNQPQHF. The CDR3 DNA reads TGTGCCAGCAGCTTATATAGCAATCAGCCCCAGCATTTT.

The chain links TRBV2 to TRBJ2-5; 10 nucleotides align to TRBD1. CDR1 SNHLY and CDR2 FYNNEI come from the germline V gene. The V segment lost 4 bases and the J segment 4 bases; nucleotides outside the gene matches: 3. The CDR3 runs 14 residues. The CDR3 DNA reads as TGTGCCAGCAGTGGGACAGGGGGAGGAGAGACCCAGTACTTC. Protein product: CASSGTGGGETQYF.

This clone has ten or more counts. The chain uses TRBV11-3 and TRBJ2-3; D may be TRBD2 (6 bases). Germline CDR1 and CDR2: SGHNT and YENEEA. V was shortened by 5 bases and J by 3 bases, with 15 bases between the two germline ends. The CDR3 is made up of 15 amino acids. The CDR3 coding sequence is TGTGCCAGCAGCCCCTCGGGACTCCGAACAGATACGCAGTATTTT. Translated, it gives CASSPSGLRTDTQYF.

The J gene is TRBJ2-7, the V gene TRBV19; D is possibly TRBD1 (6 bases). This CDR3 region has 13 residues. V was shortened by 6 bases and J by 5 bases, with 14 bases between the two germline ends. Germline values: CDR1 LNHDA, CDR2 SQIVND (reference sequence). CDR3 residues: CASSLIGGDEQYF. The CDR3 DNA follows: TGTGCCAGTAGCCTGATAGGGGGAGACGAGCAGTACTTC.

V and J are TRBV15 and TRBJ2-7; perhaps TRBD1 as D (6 bases). The V end was cut by 0 bases, the J end by 5 bases, with 8 bases between. The CDR3 extends over 13 amino acids. Germline CDR1 is LNHNV and CDR2 is YYDKDF (reference sequence). CDR3 nucleotides: TGTGCCACCAGCAGAGACAGGGGCCACGAGCAGTACTTC. The encoded protein is CATSRDRGHEQYF.

The CDR3 DNA sequence: TGCGCCAGCGCTTGGCGGGAGAATTACGAGCAGTACTTC. Amino acids: CASAWRENYEQYF. The V call is TRBV5-1, the J call TRBJ2-7; 7 nucleotides agree with TRBD2. The germline gives CDR1 SGHRS, CDR2 YFSETQ. Trimming took 7 bases from V and 4 from J; bases not matched to a gene: 8. There are 13 residues in the CDR3.

The genes are TRBV6-5 and TRBJ1-1; D perhaps matches TRBD1 (5 bases). Germline CDR1 is MNHEY and CDR2 is SVGAGI. CDR3 length: 13 residues. V was cut by 5 bases and J by 1 base, with 8 bases left in between. As DNA, the CDR3 is TGTGCCAGCAGTACGCAGGGGAACACTGAAGCTTTCTTT. It is translated as CASSTQGNTEAFF.

The rearrangement uses TRBV6-8 and TRBJ2-7; TRBD1 matches 11 bases. The CDR3 consists of 15 residues. V was pared by 4 bases and J by 2 bases, with 4 bases of the junction left unmatched. Germline CDR1 MNHGY, CDR2 SAAAGT. The DNA for the CDR3 is TGTGCCAGCAGTTCCCGGACAGGGGGCCCCTACGAGCAGTACTTC. It is translated as CASSSRTGGPYEQYF.

This clone appeared many times. The gene calls are TRBV28 and TRBJ1-2; D is possibly TRBD1 (6 bases). The CDR3 contains 15 residues. Trimming removed 1 base from V and 2 bases from J, with 11 bases in between. Germline values: CDR1 MDHEN, CDR2 SYDVKM. This CDR3 is CASSLFQGWNYGYTF. The CDR3 DNA follows: TGTGCCAGCAGTTTATTTCAGGGGTGGAACTATGGCTACACCTTC.

The chain links TRBV20-1 to TRBJ1-5; D uncertain. The germline V gene has CDR1 DFQATT and CDR2 SNEGSKA (reference sequence). This CDR3 has 14 amino acids. V was trimmed by 3 bases and J by 3 bases, leaving 12 bases between them. CDR3 in amino acids: CSASSGSLNQPQHF. CDR3 sequence (DNA): TGCAGTGCTAGTAGCGGCAGTCTCAATCAGCCCCAGCATTTT.

The chain has TRBV6-5 and TRBJ2-7; TRBD2 agrees at 13 bases. CDR1 is MNHEY, CDR2 SVGAGI, per germline. This CDR3 spans 15 amino acids. V was pared by 5 bases and J by 3 bases, with 4 bases of the junction left unmatched. The CDR3 protein is CASSRTSGSYYEQYF. As DNA, the CDR3 is TGTGCCAGCAGTCGGACTAGCGGGAGTTACTACGAGCAGTACTTC.

The chain combines TRBV9 with TRBJ2-2; 7 nucleotides agree with TRBD2. Germline V gives CDR1 SGDLS, CDR2 YYNGEE. This CDR3 is 16 amino acids long. The junction had 11 bases not matched to a gene; V was cut back by 3 bases and J by 6 bases. The CDR3 is CASSALGRPPSGELFF. CDR3 in DNA: TGTGCCAGCAGCGCCCTCGGGAGGCCCCCCTCCGGGGAGCTGTTTTTT.

This sequence joins TRBV15 and TRBJ1-4; D perhaps matches TRBD1 (5 bases). Germline V gene lookup returns CDR1 LNHNV and CDR2 YYDKDF (reference sequence). V gave up 9 bases and J gave up 7 bases, with 18 bases separating them. CDR3 length equals 14 residues. The CDR3 DNA sequence: TGTGCCACTTCAGTGATTCAGGGAGGTGAAAAACTGTTTTTT. Protein sequence: CATSVIQGGEKLFF.

The CDR3 loop is CASSSTYRAGGEKLFF. The CDR3 DNA reads TGTGCCAGCAGCTCAACCTACAGGGCGGGTGGTGAAAAACTGTTTTTT. The genes are TRBV9 and TRBJ1-4, with D possibly being TRBD1 (6 bases). This CDR3 contains 16 residues. V was shortened by 4 bases and J by 7 bases, with 20 bases between the two germline ends. CDR1 SGDLS and CDR2 YYNGEE come from the germline V gene.

The chain has TRBV10-3 and TRBJ2-2; 7 bases line up with TRBD2. Per the germline V gene, CDR1 is ENHRY and CDR2 is SYGVKD. Unmatched junction bases numbered 5, after V lost 4 bases and J lost 3 bases. The CDR3 contains 15 residues. CDR3 protein: CAISGGGLYTGELFF. Written as DNA, the CDR3 is TGTGCCATCAGTGGGGGGGGACTGTACACCGGGGAGCTGTTTTTT.

This clone was counted a single time. The chain recombines TRBV18 with TRBJ2-7; 7 bases map to TRBD2. The CDR3 length is 14 residues. The V segment lost 1 base and the J segment 2 bases; nucleotides outside the gene matches: 2. The germline gives CDR1 KGHSH, CDR2 LQKENI. CDR3 sequence: CASSPQRGTYEQYF. The CDR3 DNA reads TGTGCCAGCTCACCACAGCGGGGTACCTACGAGCAGTACTTC.

The rearrangement joins TRBV3-1 (or the pseudogene TRBV3-2) to TRBJ1-3, with TRBD1 matching 12 bases. This CDR3 comprises 15 residues. J gave up 8 bases and V 4 bases, and 6 bases lay outside the gene matches. From germline, CDR1 is LGHDT and CDR2 YNNKEL (reference sequence). CDR3 sequence: CASSPGTGGSDTIYF. The CDR3, as DNA: TGTGCCAGCAGCCCCGGGACAGGGGGCTCAGACACCATATATTTT.

The chain links TRBV19 to TRBJ1-4, with D possibly TRBD1 on 5 matching bases. V was clipped by 8 bases and J by 8 bases, with 18 bases between them. The length of the CDR3 is 14 residues. Per germline, CDR1 LNHDA and CDR2 SQIVND (reference sequence). CDR3 coding DNA: TGTGCCAGTTCCGGGGCGGGATTTGACGAAAAACTGTTTTTT. Residues: CASSGAGFDEKLFF.

V gene TRBV7-2 combines with J gene TRBJ2-5; D is possibly TRBD1 (5 bases). With 3 bases removed from V and 5 bases from J, the gap between germline ends came to 10 bases. The CDR3 has 13 amino acids. CDR1 is SGHTA, CDR2 FQGNSA, per germline. CDR3 residues: CASSFSGMETQYF. The CDR3 DNA is TGTGCCAGCAGCTTCTCAGGGATGGAGACCCAGTACTTC.

The chain recombines TRBV27 with TRBJ2-1; D gene unclear. Germline-derived CDR1 and CDR2 are MNHEY and SMNVEV (reference sequence). V gave up 4 bases and J gave up 2 bases, with 12 bases separating them. This CDR3 has 15 amino acids. In DNA, the CDR3 is TGTGCCAGCAGTTCTCTACCGATTACCTACAATGAGCAGTTCTTC. Residues: CASSSLPITYNEQFF.

The V gene is TRBV7-3, the J gene TRBJ2-3, with a weak D call TRBD1 (7 bases). The CDR3 sequence is 15 residues long. From germline, CDR1 is SGHTA and CDR2 FQGTGA. With 5 bases removed from V and 4 bases from J, the gap between germline ends came to 16 bases. The CDR3 region is CASSPRTGGSDTQYF. The CDR3 DNA is TGTGCCAGCAGCCCCCGGACAGGAGGGTCAGATACGCAGTATTTT.

This clone was observed a handful of times. J is TRBJ2-7 and V is TRBV19, with unresolved D. This CDR3 has 13 residues. CDR1 is LNHDA and CDR2 is SQIVND in the germline V gene (reference sequence). V was trimmed by 5 bases and J by 3 bases, leaving 11 bases between them. CDR3 DNA: TGTGCCAGTAGTCCCCTGGGCCTCTACGAGCAGTACTTC. Amino acid sequence: CASSPLGLYEQYF. The variable domain in full, completed from reference TRBV19 and TRBJ2-7, reads DGGITQSPKYLFRKEGQNVTLSCEQNLNHDAMYWYRQDPGQGLRLIYYSQIVNDFQKGDIAEGYSVSREKKESFPLTVTSAQKNPTAFYLCASSPLGLYEQYFGPGTRLTVT.